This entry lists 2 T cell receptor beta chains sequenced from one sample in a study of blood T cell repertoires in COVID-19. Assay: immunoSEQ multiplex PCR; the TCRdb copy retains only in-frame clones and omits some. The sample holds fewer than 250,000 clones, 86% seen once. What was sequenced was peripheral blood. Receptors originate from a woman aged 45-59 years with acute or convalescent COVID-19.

The CDR3 here is CASSPQTGLDTQYF. The CDR3 region has the DNA TGTGCCAGCAGCCCACAGACAGGGTTAGATACGCAGTATTTT. The gene calls are TRBV9 and TRBJ2-3, with TRBD1 matching over 7 bases. With V trimmed by 4 bases and J by 5 bases, 7 bases remained unmatched. This CDR3 contains 14 residues. The germline V gene has CDR1 SGDLS and CDR2 YYNGEE. The whole variable domain, remainder taken from reference TRBV9 and TRBJ2-3, is DSGVTQTPKHLITATGQRVTLRCSPRSGDLSVYWYQQSLDQGLQFLIQYYNGEERAKGNILERFSAQQFPDLHSELNLSSLELGDSALYFCASSPQTGLDTQYFGPGTRLTVL.

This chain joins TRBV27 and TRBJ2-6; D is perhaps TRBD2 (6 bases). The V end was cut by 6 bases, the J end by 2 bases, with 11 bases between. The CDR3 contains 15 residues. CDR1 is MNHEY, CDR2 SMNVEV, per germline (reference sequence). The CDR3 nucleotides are TGTGCCAGCAGCCTTTGGGGGGCTGGGGCCAACGTCCTGACTTTC. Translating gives CASSLWGAGANVLTF.